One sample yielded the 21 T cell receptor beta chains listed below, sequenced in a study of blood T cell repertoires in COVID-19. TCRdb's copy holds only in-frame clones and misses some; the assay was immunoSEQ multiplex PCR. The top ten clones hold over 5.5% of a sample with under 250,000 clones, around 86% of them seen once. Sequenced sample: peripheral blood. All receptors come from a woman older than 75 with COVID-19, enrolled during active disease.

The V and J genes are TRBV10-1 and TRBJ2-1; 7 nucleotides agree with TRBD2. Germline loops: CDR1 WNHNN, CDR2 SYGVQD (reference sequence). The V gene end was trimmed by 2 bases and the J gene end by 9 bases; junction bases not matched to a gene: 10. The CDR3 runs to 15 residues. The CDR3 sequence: CASSERGDYPGEQFF. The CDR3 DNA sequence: TGCGCCAGCAGTGAGCGGGGGGACTACCCCGGTGAGCAGTTCTTC.

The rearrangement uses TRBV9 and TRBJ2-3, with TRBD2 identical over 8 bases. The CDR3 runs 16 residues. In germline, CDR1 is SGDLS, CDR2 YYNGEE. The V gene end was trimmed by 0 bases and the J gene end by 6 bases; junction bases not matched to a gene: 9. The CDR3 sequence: CASSVESAGGWDTQYF. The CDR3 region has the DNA TGTGCCAGCAGCGTAGAGTCGGCGGGGGGATGGGATACGCAGTATTTT.

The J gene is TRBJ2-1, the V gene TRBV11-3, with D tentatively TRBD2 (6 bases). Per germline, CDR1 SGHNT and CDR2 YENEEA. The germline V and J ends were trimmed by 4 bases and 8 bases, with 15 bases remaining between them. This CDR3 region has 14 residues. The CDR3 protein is CASSSGEPRDEQFF. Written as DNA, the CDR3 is TGTGCCAGCAGCTCGGGAGAGCCCCGGGATGAGCAGTTCTTC.

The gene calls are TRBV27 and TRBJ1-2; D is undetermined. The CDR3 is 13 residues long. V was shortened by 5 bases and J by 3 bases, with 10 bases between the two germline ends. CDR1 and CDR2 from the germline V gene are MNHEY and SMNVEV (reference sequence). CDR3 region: CASSIGGYYGYTF. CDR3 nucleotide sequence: TGTGCCAGCAGTATTGGAGGCTACTATGGCTACACCTTC.

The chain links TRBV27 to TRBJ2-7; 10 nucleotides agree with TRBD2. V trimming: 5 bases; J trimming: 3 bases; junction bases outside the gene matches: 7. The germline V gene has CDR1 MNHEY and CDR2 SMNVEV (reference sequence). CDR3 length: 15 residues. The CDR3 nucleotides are TGTGCCAGCAGTCTTAGCGGGGGGACTTTCTACGAGCAGTACTTC. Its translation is CASSLSGGTFYEQYF.

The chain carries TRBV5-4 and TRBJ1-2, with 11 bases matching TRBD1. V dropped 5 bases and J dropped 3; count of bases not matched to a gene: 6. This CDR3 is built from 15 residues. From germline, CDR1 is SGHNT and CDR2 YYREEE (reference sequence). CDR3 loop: CASSSGQGADYGYTF. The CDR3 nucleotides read TGTGCCAGCAGTTCTGGACAGGGGGCGGACTATGGCTACACCTTC.

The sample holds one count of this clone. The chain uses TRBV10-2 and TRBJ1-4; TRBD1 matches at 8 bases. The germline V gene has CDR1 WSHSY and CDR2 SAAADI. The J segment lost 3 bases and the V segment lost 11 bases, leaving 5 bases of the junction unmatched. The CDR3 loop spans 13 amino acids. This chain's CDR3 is CAPPTGANEKLFF. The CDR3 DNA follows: TGCGCCCCCCCGACAGGGGCTAATGAAAAACTGTTTTTT.

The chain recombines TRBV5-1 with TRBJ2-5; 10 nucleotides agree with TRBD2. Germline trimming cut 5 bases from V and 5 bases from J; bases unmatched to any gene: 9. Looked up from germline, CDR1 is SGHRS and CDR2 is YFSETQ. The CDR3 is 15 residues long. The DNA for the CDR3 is TGCGCCAGCAGTTTCTCCGGGACTAGCGCGGAGACCCAGTACTTC. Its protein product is CASSFSGTSAETQYF.

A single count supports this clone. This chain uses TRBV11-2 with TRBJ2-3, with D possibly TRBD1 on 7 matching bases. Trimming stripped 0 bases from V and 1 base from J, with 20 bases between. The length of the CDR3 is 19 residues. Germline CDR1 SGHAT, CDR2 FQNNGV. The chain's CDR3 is CASSLEGGVRQGRTDTQYF. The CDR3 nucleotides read TGTGCCAGCAGCTTAGAAGGAGGGGTGAGACAGGGTCGCACAGATACGCAGTATTTT.

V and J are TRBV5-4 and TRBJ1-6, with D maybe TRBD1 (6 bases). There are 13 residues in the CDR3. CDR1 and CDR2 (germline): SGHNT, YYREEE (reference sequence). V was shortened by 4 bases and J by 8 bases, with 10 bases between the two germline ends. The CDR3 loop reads CASSIYRDSPLHF. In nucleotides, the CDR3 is TGTGCCAGCAGCATATACAGGGATTCACCCCTCCACTTT.

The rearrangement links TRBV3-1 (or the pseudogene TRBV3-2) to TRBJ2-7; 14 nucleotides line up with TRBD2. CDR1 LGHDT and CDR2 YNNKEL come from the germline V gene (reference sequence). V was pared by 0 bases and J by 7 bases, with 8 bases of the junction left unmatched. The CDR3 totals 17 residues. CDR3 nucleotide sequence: TGTGCCAGCAGCCAAGAGGGACTAGCGGGGGACCCTAGGGAGCAGTACTTC. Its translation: CASSQEGLAGDPREQYF.

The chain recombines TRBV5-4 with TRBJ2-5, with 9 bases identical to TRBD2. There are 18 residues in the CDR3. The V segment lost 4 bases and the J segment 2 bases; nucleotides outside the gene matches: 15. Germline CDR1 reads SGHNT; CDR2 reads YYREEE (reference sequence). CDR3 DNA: TGTGCCAGCAGCCAAGGGGCCGGTAGCGGGGGAATACAAGAGACCCAGTACTTC. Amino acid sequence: CASSQGAGSGGIQETQYF.

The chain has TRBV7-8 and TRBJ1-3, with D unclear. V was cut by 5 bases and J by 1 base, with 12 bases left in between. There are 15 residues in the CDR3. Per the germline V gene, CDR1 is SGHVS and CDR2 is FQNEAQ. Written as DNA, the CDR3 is TGTGCCAGCAGCATACGGGAGGGATCTGGAAACACCATATATTTT. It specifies CASSIREGSGNTIYF.

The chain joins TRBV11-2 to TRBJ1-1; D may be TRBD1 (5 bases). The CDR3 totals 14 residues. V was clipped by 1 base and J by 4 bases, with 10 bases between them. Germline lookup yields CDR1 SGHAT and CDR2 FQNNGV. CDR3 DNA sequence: TGTGCCAGCAGCTTAGTAGGGGATAGCACTGAAGCTTTCTTT. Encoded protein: CASSLVGDSTEAFF.

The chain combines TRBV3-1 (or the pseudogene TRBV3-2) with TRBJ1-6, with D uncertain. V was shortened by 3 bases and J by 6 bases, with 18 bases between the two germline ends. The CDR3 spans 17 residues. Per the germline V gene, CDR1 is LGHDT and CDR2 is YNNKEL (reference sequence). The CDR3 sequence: CASSQGFPPLLNSPLHF. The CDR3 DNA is TGTGCCAGCAGCCAGGGCTTCCCCCCACTTCTTAATTCACCCCTCCACTTT.

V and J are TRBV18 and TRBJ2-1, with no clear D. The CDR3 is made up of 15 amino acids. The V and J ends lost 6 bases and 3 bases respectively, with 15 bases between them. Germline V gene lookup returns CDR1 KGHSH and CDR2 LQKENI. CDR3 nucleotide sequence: TGTGCCAGCTCCGGTGCGGTACCTGTCTACAATGAGCAGTTCTTC. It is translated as CASSGAVPVYNEQFF.

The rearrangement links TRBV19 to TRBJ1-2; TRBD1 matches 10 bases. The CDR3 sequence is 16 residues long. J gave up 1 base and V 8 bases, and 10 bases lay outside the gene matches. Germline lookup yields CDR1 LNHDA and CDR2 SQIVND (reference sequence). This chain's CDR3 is CASQPGTGAINYGYTF. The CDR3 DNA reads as TGTGCCAGTCAACCCGGGACAGGGGCGATTAACTATGGCTACACCTTC.

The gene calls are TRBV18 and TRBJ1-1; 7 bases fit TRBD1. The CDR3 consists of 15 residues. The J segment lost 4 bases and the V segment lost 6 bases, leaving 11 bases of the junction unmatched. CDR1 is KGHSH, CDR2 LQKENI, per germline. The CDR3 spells CASSEIGGLSTEAFF. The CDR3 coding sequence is TGTGCCAGCTCGGAAATAGGGGGCCTCTCCACTGAAGCTTTCTTT. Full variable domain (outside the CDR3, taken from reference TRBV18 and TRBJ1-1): NAGVMQNPRHLVRRRGQEARLRCSPMKGHSHVYWYRQLPEEGLKFMVYLQKENIIDESGMPKERFSAEFPKEGPSILRIQQVVRGDSAAYFCASSEIGGLSTEAFFGQGTRLTVV.

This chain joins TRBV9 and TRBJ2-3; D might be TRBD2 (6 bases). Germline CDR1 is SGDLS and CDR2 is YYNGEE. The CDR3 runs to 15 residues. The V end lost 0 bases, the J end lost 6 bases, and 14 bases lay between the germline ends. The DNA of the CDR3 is TGTGCCAGCAGCGTAGTGGAGGGGTCGGGGGATACGCAGTATTTT. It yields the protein CASSVVEGSGDTQYF.

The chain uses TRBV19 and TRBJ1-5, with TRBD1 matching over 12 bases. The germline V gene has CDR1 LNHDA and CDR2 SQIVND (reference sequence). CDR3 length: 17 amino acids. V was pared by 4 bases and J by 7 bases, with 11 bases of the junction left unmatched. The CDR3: CASSRQGQGAQGQPQHF. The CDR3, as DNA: TGTGCCAGTAGTAGGCAGGGACAGGGGGCACAGGGACAGCCCCAGCATTTT.

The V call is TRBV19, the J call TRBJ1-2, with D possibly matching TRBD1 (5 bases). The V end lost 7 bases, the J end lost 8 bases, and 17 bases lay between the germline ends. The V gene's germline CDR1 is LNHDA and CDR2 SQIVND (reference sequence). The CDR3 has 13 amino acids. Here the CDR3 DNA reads TGTGCCAGTACGTCAGGCAGGGTAGGGGGCTACACCTTC. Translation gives CASTSGRVGGYTF.